The 10 T cell receptor beta chains reported below all come from one sample, sequenced in a study of blood T cell repertoires in COVID-19. TCRdb's copy holds only in-frame clones and misses some; the assay was immunoSEQ multiplex PCR. The repertoire holds about 280,000 clones, with over 85% as singletons. Sequenced material: PBMCs or T cells enriched from blood (not recorded which). The receptor source for this set is an older woman who had recovered from COVID-19.

The gene calls are TRBV29-1 and TRBJ2-3; 10 bases fit TRBD2. J lost 4 bases, V lost 3 bases, and 7 bases had no gene match. The length of the CDR3 is 15 residues. The V gene's germline CDR1 is SQVTM and CDR2 ANQGSEA. CDR3 DNA: TGCAGCGTTGAGGGCGCTAGCGGGGGTTCAGATACGCAGTATTTT. It is translated as CSVEGASGGSDTQYF.

This chain uses TRBV7-9 with TRBJ1-5; 10 bases are shared with TRBD1. The V gene end was trimmed by 4 bases and the J gene end by 2 bases; junction bases not matched to a gene: 2. CDR1 and CDR2 (germline): SEHNR, FQNEAQ (reference sequence). This CDR3 has 15 residues. CDR3 sequence reads: CASSSGTGGNQPQHF. Here the CDR3 DNA reads TGTGCCAGCAGCTCGGGGACAGGGGGCAATCAGCCCCAGCATTTT.

CDR3 sequence: CASTVASGSLPVLEEQYF. The CDR3 DNA reads TGTGCCAGCACCGTAGCCAGCGGGAGTCTACCCGTCTTGGAAGAGCAGTACTTC. V usage is TRBV28 and J usage is TRBJ2-7, with 8 bases matching TRBD2. Germline trimming cut 7 bases from V and 7 bases from J; bases unmatched to any gene: 24. Germline lookup yields CDR1 MDHEN and CDR2 SYDVKM. There are 18 residues in the CDR3. Complete variable domain (other parts from reference TRBV28 and TRBJ2-7): DVKVTQSSRYLVKRTGEKVFLECVQDMDHENMFWYRQDPGLGLRLIYFSYDVKMKEKGDIPEGYSVSREKKERFSLILESASTNQTSMYLCASTVASGSLPVLEEQYFGPGTRLTVT.

The chain employs TRBV11-2 and TRBJ2-5; D is undetermined. CDR1 and CDR2 from the germline V gene are SGHAT and FQNNGV. Trimming pared 3 bases from V and 5 bases from J, leaving 10 bases between. This CDR3 comprises 13 residues. This CDR3 reads CASSFRVSETQYF. CDR3 in DNA: TGTGCCAGCAGCTTTCGAGTATCGGAGACCCAGTACTTC.

About this clone: The same CDR3 can be traced to other DNA sequences in this sample. This chain links TRBV28 with TRBJ1-2; no reliable D call. The germline gives CDR1 MDHEN, CDR2 SYDVKM. This CDR3 spans 12 amino acids. Trimming took 2 bases from V and 6 from J, leaving 7 bases between them. Here the CDR3 reads CASSLTGNGYTF. The CDR3 coding sequence is TGTGCCAGCAGTTTAACGGGAAATGGCTACACCTTC.

V is TRBV28 and J is TRBJ2-7; 11 positions match TRBD2. V lost 10 bases to trimming and J lost 2 bases; unmatched junction nucleotides: 16. The length of the CDR3 is 17 residues. Germline CDR1 MDHEN, CDR2 SYDVKM. The CDR3 DNA follows: TGTGCCACCACGGGACTAGCGGACTCTAAGTTGGCCTACGAGCAGTACTTC. Its protein product is CATTGLADSKLAYEQYF. Based on the CDR3 plus reference TRBV28 and TRBJ2-7, the full variable domain is DVKVTQSSRYLVKRTGEKVFLECVQDMDHENMFWYRQDPGLGLRLIYFSYDVKMKEKGDIPEGYSVSREKKERFSLILESASTNQTSMYLCATTGLADSKLAYEQYFGPGTRLTVT.

This clone came up once. The chain carries TRBV10-3 and TRBJ1-3; tentatively, D is TRBD1 (5 bases). The CDR3 has 15 amino acids. Germline values: CDR1 ENHRY, CDR2 SYGVKD. Trimming removed 3 bases at V and 0 bases at J, with 9 bases between. As DNA, the CDR3 is TGTGCCATCAGTGACGGGGGACTCTCTGGAAACACCATATATTTT. This gives the protein CAISDGGLSGNTIYF.

This chain connects TRBV2 to TRBJ1-1; D may be TRBD1 (5 bases). The CDR3 length is 15 residues. V shed 0 bases and J shed 7 bases, with 15 bases lying between them. Germline loops: CDR1 SNHLY, CDR2 FYNNEI. CDR3 amino acids: CASSEALGAGIEAFF. Written as DNA, the CDR3 is TGTGCCAGCAGTGAAGCGCTTGGGGCAGGGATTGAAGCTTTCTTT.

This chain uses TRBV2 with TRBJ2-5; D perhaps matches TRBD2 (5 bases). Between the trimmed V and J ends, which lost 6 bases and 5 bases, there was a span of 16 bases. The V gene's germline CDR1 is SNHLY and CDR2 FYNNEI. The CDR3 length is 14 residues. Here the CDR3 reads CASSAPARGETQYF. The CDR3 bases are TGTGCCAGCAGCGCCCCGGCCCGCGGGGAGACCCAGTACTTC. Using reference TRBV2 and TRBJ2-5 for the parts outside the CDR3, the full variable domain is EPEVTQTPSHQVTQMGQEVILRCVPISNHLYFYWYRQILGQKVEFLVSFYNNEISEKSEIFDDQFSVERPDGSNFTLKIRSTKLEDSAMYFCASSAPARGETQYFGPGTRLLVL.

The chain combines TRBV30 with TRBJ1-2; 7 positions match TRBD1. Trimming cost V 4 bases and J 4 bases; bases outside gene matches: 3. The CDR3 extends over 12 amino acids. The germline CDR1 and CDR2 sequences are GTSNPN and SVGIG (reference sequence). CDR3 sequence: CAWNQGVYGYTF. In nucleotides, the CDR3 is TGTGCCTGGAACCAGGGGGTCTATGGCTACACCTTC.